These 27 T cell receptor beta chains were all obtained from the same sample, sequenced in a study of early T cells in non-severe SARS-CoV-2 infection. TCRdb fed the 5' RACE reads into MiXCR, producing one record per CDR3 protein. The sample has about 58,000 distinct CDR3 sequences, 12% seen once. The specimen was whole blood, collected at baseline. These receptors originate from an adult who was a healthcare worker with PCR-confirmed SARS-CoV-2 infection or an uninfected control (not recorded which). The donor label of this sample is uncertain.

The table lists this clonotype with a few counts. The chain recombines TRBV20-1 with TRBJ2-3; TRBD2 agrees at 8 bases. Germline lookup yields CDR1 DFQATT and CDR2 SNEGSKA (reference sequence). V was pared by 3 bases and J by 3 bases, with 5 bases of the junction left unmatched. The CDR3 covers 14 residues. This chain's CDR3 is CSASAQRGTDTQYF. The CDR3 bases are TGCAGTGCTAGTGCCCAGCGGGGGACAGATACGCAGTATTTT.

J is TRBJ2-5 and V is TRBV14; D is unclear. V was clipped by 0 bases and J by 7 bases, with 6 bases between them. CDR3 length: 12 amino acids. Germline lookup yields CDR1 SGHDN and CDR2 FVKESK. CDR3 in amino acids: CASSQEAVTQYF. The CDR3, as DNA: TGTGCCAGCAGCCAAGAAGCAGTGACCCAGTACTTC.

The chain uses TRBV25-1 and TRBJ1-5; D not resolved. Trimming cost V 6 bases and J 0 bases, with 9 bases left between them. From germline, CDR1 is MGHDK and CDR2 SYGVNS. The CDR3 length is 14 residues. Here the CDR3 DNA reads TGTGCCAGCAGCCTGATGTCTAGCAATCAGCCCCAGCATTTT. Protein sequence: CASSLMSSNQPQHF.

The chain uses TRBV10-3 and TRBJ1-4, with 7 bases that match TRBD1. This CDR3 contains 13 residues. Trimming took 3 bases from V and 7 from J; bases not matched to a gene: 2. The V gene's germline CDR1 is ENHRY and CDR2 SYGVKD. CDR3 protein: CAISEGTAEKLFF. The CDR3 region has the DNA TGTGCCATCAGTGAAGGGACAGCTGAAAAACTGTTTTTT.

This clonotype occurred a few times. V gene TRBV27 combines with J gene TRBJ2-1, with D unresolved. This CDR3 region has 15 residues. The germline V gene encodes CDR1 MNHEY and CDR2 SMNVEV (reference sequence). V was pared by 0 bases and J by 4 bases, with 10 bases between. Here the CDR3 reads CASSLSPQRYNEQFF. DNA for the CDR3: TGTGCCAGCAGTTTATCCCCGCAGCGATACAATGAGCAGTTCTTC.

The rearrangement links TRBV19 to TRBJ1-5, with D possibly matching TRBD1 (6 bases). This CDR3 is 15 amino acids long. V lost 5 bases and J 0 bases, leaving 11 bases between the germline ends. The V gene's germline CDR1 is LNHDA and CDR2 SQIVND (reference sequence). This CDR3 is CASSPWTDSNQPQHF. CDR3 DNA sequence: TGTGCCAGTAGTCCGTGGACAGATAGCAATCAGCCCCAGCATTTT.

The rearrangement uses TRBV5-5 and TRBJ1-1; D unresolved. The CDR3 has 16 residues. CDR1 is SGHKS, CDR2 YYEKEE, per germline (reference sequence). V was cut by 6 bases and J by 0 bases, with 18 bases left in between. The CDR3 is CASNFAPTAMNTEAFF. The CDR3, as DNA: TGTGCCAGCAACTTCGCCCCAACAGCAATGAACACTGAAGCTTTCTTT.

This clonotype was seen only a few times. In DNA, the CDR3 is TGTGCCAGCAGCCGGAATGAGTTACTACTAGCGGGGGAACAAGAGACCCAGTACTTC. Its translation is CASSRNELLLAGEQETQYF. The V gene is TRBV7-9, the J gene TRBJ2-5; 11 bases fit TRBD2. V was clipped by 5 bases and J by 2 bases; unmatched bases: 16. The germline V gene has CDR1 SEHNR and CDR2 FQNEAQ (reference sequence). CDR3 length: 19 residues.

This chain joins TRBV5-1 and TRBJ1-4; a weak D match, TRBD1 (5 bases). Between the trimmed V and J ends, which lost 4 bases and 7 bases, there was a span of 17 bases. The germline CDR1 and CDR2 sequences are SGHRS and YFSETQ. The CDR3 totals 15 residues. The CDR3 DNA reads TGCGCCAGCAGCACAATGGGGACTGTAGCTGAAAAACTGTTTTTT. It yields the protein CASSTMGTVAEKLFF.

This clonotype was seen many times. This chain connects TRBV21-1 to TRBJ2-7; the table's D call, TRBD2, was not checked against the DNA. TRBV21-1 is an annotated pseudogene. CDR3 length: 13 residues. The CDR3, as DNA: TGTGCCACCCCACTAGGGGAGCAGGGCGAGCAGTACGTC. Amino acid sequence: CATPLGEQGEQYV.

The table lists this clonotype with a few counts. The rearrangement uses TRBV2 and TRBJ2-5; 12 bases line up with TRBD2. This CDR3 is 16 amino acids long. Germline V gene sequence: CDR1 SNHLY, CDR2 FYNNEI. The V and J ends lost 4 bases and 2 bases, in that order; junction bases with no gene match: 5. Here the CDR3 reads CASSGGLAGRQETQYF. CDR3 sequence (DNA): TGTGCCAGCAGTGGAGGACTAGCGGGGCGACAAGAGACCCAGTACTTC.

V and J are TRBV7-2 and TRBJ1-2, with D maybe TRBD1 (5 bases). Between the trimmed V and J ends, which lost 4 bases and 8 bases, there was a span of 23 bases. The germline V gene encodes CDR1 SGHTA and CDR2 FQGNSA. The CDR3 extends over 16 amino acids. The CDR3 sequence: CASSSPSRGKSEGYTF. CDR3 nucleotides: TGTGCCAGCAGCTCCCCCTCCCGGGGGAAATCTGAGGGCTACACCTTC.

This clonotype was seen a few times. The genes are TRBV2 and TRBJ2-1; D is uncertain. This CDR3 contains 10 residues. Trimming cost V 3 bases and J 6 bases, with 0 bases left between them. CDR1 and CDR2 from the germline V gene are SNHLY and FYNNEI. The CDR3 is CASSDNEQFF. The CDR3 bases are TGTGCCAGCAGTGACAATGAGCAGTTCTTC. The variable domain in full, completed from reference TRBV2 and TRBJ2-1, reads EPEVTQTPSHQVTQMGQEVILRCVPISNHLYFYWYRQILGQKVEFLVSFYNNEISEKSEIFDDQFSVERPDGSNFTLKIRSTKLEDSAMYFCASSDNEQFFGPGTRLTVL.

This clonotype was counted ten times or more. The chain carries TRBV24-1 and TRBJ2-5; D uncertain. V lost 5 bases, J lost 1 base, and 7 bases lay in between. Germline lookup yields CDR1 KGHDR and CDR2 SFDVKD. This CDR3 region has 13 residues. The CDR3 DNA reads TGTGCCACCAGTGCCCCTGTCCAAGAGACCCAGTACTTC. This translates into CATSAPVQETQYF.

This clonotype turned up a few times. The V and J genes are TRBV4-2 and TRBJ1-2, with D perhaps TRBD1 (5 bases). Germline values: CDR1 LGHNA, CDR2 YNFKEQ. There are 13 residues in the CDR3. The V end lost 1 base, the J end lost 4 bases, and 7 bases lay between the germline ends. In DNA form, the CDR3 reads TGTGCCAGCAGCCAAGTGGGACCCTATGGCTACACCTTC. Protein sequence: CASSQVGPYGYTF.

This clonotype was observed many times. The rearrangement links TRBV11-2 to TRBJ2-5, with TRBD2 matching 7 bases. The CDR3 contains 17 residues. Trimming removed 4 bases from V and 2 bases from J; junction bases left unmatched: 13. Germline CDR1 is SGHAT and CDR2 is FQNNGV. The CDR3 sequence is CASSSKGRGYLQETQYF. For the CDR3, the DNA is TGTGCCAGCAGCTCTAAGGGGCGGGGGTACCTACAAGAGACCCAGTACTTC.

This clonotype was seen only a few times. CDR3 coding DNA: TGTGCCAGCAGCTTAGTAGCCGGGAACGGCGGGGAGCTGTTTTTT. Its translation: CASSLVAGNGGELFF. The chain links TRBV7-6 to TRBJ2-2; the D gene is possibly TRBD2 (5 bases). V was trimmed by 1 base and J by 7 bases, leaving 13 bases between them. The CDR3 runs to 15 residues. The germline V gene has CDR1 SGHVS and CDR2 FNYEAQ.

This clonotype was recorded many times. The rearrangement joins TRBV5-5 to TRBJ1-1; D perhaps matches TRBD1 (5 bases). CDR3 size: 15 residues. Germline CDR1 SGHKS, CDR2 YYEKEE (reference sequence). Trimming removed 4 bases from V and 3 bases from J, with 16 bases in between. The CDR3 DNA follows: TGTGCCAGCAGCCCGATGGACGGGACTTACACTGAAGCTTTCTTT. It yields the protein CASSPMDGTYTEAFF.

The V and J genes are TRBV24-1 and TRBJ2-3; D is possibly TRBD2 (5 bases). The CDR3 runs 14 residues. The V and J ends lost 3 bases and 4 bases respectively, with 10 bases between them. Germline CDR1 reads KGHDR; CDR2 reads SFDVKD. CDR3 sequence: CATSDPTRADTQYF. The CDR3 coding sequence is TGTGCCACCAGTGATCCTACGAGGGCAGATACGCAGTATTTT.

This clonotype was recorded only once. This chain connects TRBV6-1 to TRBJ1-1; TRBD1 agrees at 8 bases. The CDR3 contains 14 residues. Germline CDR1 MNHNS, CDR2 SASEGT. Losses at the gene ends were 5 bases for V and 3 bases for J; bases not matched to a gene: 5. CDR3: CASSRQGLDTEAFF. CDR3 in DNA: TGTGCCAGCAGTAGACAGGGGTTGGACACTGAAGCTTTCTTT.

The rearrangement links TRBV9 to TRBJ1-2; no definite D call. Germline-derived CDR1 and CDR2 are SGDLS and YYNGEE. There are 12 residues in the CDR3. V lost 2 bases and J 0 bases, leaving 2 bases between the germline ends. DNA of the CDR3: TGTGCCAGCAGCGTGGCTAACTATGGCTACACCTTC. Encoded protein: CASSVANYGYTF.

The chain links TRBV7-8 to TRBJ2-7, with TRBD2 identical over 9 bases. The CDR3 has 19 residues. Germline V gives CDR1 SGHVS, CDR2 FQNEAQ. V gave up 0 bases and J gave up 1 base; unmatched junction bases: 13. The CDR3 nucleotides read TGTGCCAGCAGCTTAGCTGTCCGAGGGAGCGGGGGGAATTCCTACGAGCAGTACGTC. This translates into CASSLAVRGSGGNSYEQYV.

This clonotype showed up many times. CDR3 bases: TGCAGTGCCCGCAGGATGTACGAGCAGTACGTC. Protein: CSARRMYEQYV. The chain couples TRBV20-1 to TRBJ2-7, with D hard to call. The CDR3 loop spans 11 amino acids. V was clipped by 6 bases and J by 4 bases, with 10 bases between them. Per germline, CDR1 DFQATT and CDR2 SNEGSKA (reference sequence).

The J gene is TRBJ2-1, the V gene TRBV19; the match to TRBD2 covers 8 bases. The germline V gene encodes CDR1 LNHDA and CDR2 SQIVND (reference sequence). The CDR3 spans 17 residues. The junction had 15 bases not matched to a gene; V was cut back by 6 bases and J by 5 bases. The CDR3, as DNA: TGTGCCAGTAGCACCGGGAGGGATTGGTTTCGCGACAATGAGCAGTTCTTC. Translating gives CASSTGRDWFRDNEQFF.

This clonotype was recorded at least ten times. The CDR3 is CASSWVGQALTNEKLFF. The CDR3, as DNA: TGTGCCAGCAGCTGGGTGGGACAAGCATTAACTAATGAAAAACTGTTTTTT. The chain is built from TRBV7-9 and TRBJ1-4; D is perhaps TRBD1 (6 bases). V dropped 4 bases and J dropped 1 base, with 16 bases sitting between them. This CDR3 spans 17 amino acids. Per the germline V gene, CDR1 is SEHNR and CDR2 is FQNEAQ (reference sequence).

This clonotype occurred many times. The V gene is TRBV5-1, the J gene TRBJ2-2; TRBD2 aligns across 10 bases. CDR1 and CDR2 (germline): SGHRS, YFSETQ. The CDR3 extends over 19 amino acids. The ends lost 6 bases at V and 0 bases at J; junction bases unmatched: 14. CDR3 sequence reads: CASTNLMGLASANTGELFF. CDR3 DNA sequence: TGCGCCAGCACCAATTTAATGGGACTAGCGTCCGCGAACACCGGGGAGCTGTTTTTT.

This clonotype was counted ten times or more. The chain couples TRBV20-1 to TRBJ1-2; TRBD1 might be the D (5 bases). The CDR3 has 13 amino acids. In germline, CDR1 is DFQATT, CDR2 SNEGSKA (reference sequence). Trimming cost V 2 bases and J 5 bases, with 12 bases left between them. The CDR3 sequence is CSARRQGSYGYTF. Written as DNA, the CDR3 is TGCAGTGCTAGAAGGCAGGGAAGTTATGGCTACACCTTC.